Shown below are 11 T cell receptor beta chains from a single sample sequenced in a study of blood T cell repertoires in COVID-19. The protocol was immunoSEQ multiplex PCR, while the TCRdb copy is restricted to in-frame clones and leaves out a portion. Seen here are roughly 230,000 clones, 70% to 90% observed once, and the top ten hold around 6.3%. Input material: PBMCs or T cells enriched from blood (not recorded which). Receptor source: a woman between 45 and 65 years old who had been exposed to COVID-19.

J is TRBJ2-7 and V is TRBV11-2, with D perhaps matching TRBD2 (7 bases). CDR1 is SGHAT and CDR2 is FQNNGV in the germline V gene. Trimming removed 1 base at V and 0 bases at J, with 10 bases between. The CDR3 extends over 15 amino acids. As DNA, the CDR3 is TGTGCCAGCAGCTTAGTCGGGGGGCTCTCCTACGAGCAGTACTTC. As protein: CASSLVGGLSYEQYF.

The chain links TRBV6-2 or TRBV6-3 to TRBJ2-3; weak D call: TRBD2 (7 bases). Germline CDR1 reads MNHEY; CDR2 reads SVGEGT. The V end lost 5 bases, the J end lost 5 bases, and 20 bases lay between the germline ends. CDR3 length equals 16 residues. CDR3 nucleotides: TGTGCCAGCAGTCCGTTAGGGGGGGGCCGGAGAGATACGCAGTATTTT. Protein sequence: CASSPLGGGRRDTQYF.

The rearrangement uses TRBV12-3 or TRBV12-4 and TRBJ1-1; D call uncertain. The CDR3 sequence is 13 residues long. Trimming cost V 7 bases and J 7 bases, with 16 bases left between them. CDR3 in amino acids: CASTVIPSGEAFF. Here the CDR3 DNA reads TGTGCCAGCACTGTCATCCCTAGCGGTGAAGCTTTCTTT.

This clone has only a few counts. The CDR3 here is CASSIDRRRKVDQPQHF. The CDR3 DNA follows: TGTGCCAGTAGTATAGATCGTAGGAGGAAGGTGGATCAGCCCCAGCATTTT. This rearrangement joins TRBV19 to TRBJ1-5; D is ambiguous. The V gene's germline CDR1 is LNHDA and CDR2 SQIVND (reference sequence). The CDR3 is made up of 17 amino acids. Trimming shortened V by 0 bases and J by 5 bases, and 17 bases separated the two germline ends.

This chain uses TRBV7-2 with TRBJ2-3, with a tentative D call TRBD2 (6 bases). The V end was cut by 4 bases, the J end by 4 bases, with 15 bases between. The length of the CDR3 is 15 residues. In germline, CDR1 is SGHTA, CDR2 FQGNSA. The chain's CDR3 is CASSWRELTSDTQYF. In nucleotides, the CDR3 is TGTGCCAGCAGCTGGAGGGAGCTTACGTCAGATACGCAGTATTTT.

This rearrangement joins TRBV19 to TRBJ2-3, with 9 bases that match TRBD2. Per germline, CDR1 LNHDA and CDR2 SQIVND (reference sequence). The CDR3 runs 16 residues. Trimming took 6 bases from V and 2 from J; bases not matched to a gene: 9. DNA of the CDR3: TGTGCCAGTAGCCGAATAAGCGGGGGGCCCACAGATACGCAGTATTTT. Its protein is CASSRISGGPTDTQYF.

The DNA of the CDR3 is TGTGCCAGCAGTCCGCAGGGGGTTACCTACGAGCAGTACTTC. Translated: CASSPQGVTYEQYF. The chain couples TRBV27 to TRBJ2-7, with TRBD1 matching 7 bases. With V trimmed by 5 bases and J by 2 bases, 6 bases remained unmatched. CDR1 is MNHEY, CDR2 SMNVEV, per germline (reference sequence). This CDR3 has 14 residues.

The chain employs TRBV7-2 and TRBJ2-7, with 12 bases matching TRBD2. The CDR3 extends over 15 amino acids. CDR1 SGHTA and CDR2 FQGNSA come from the germline V gene. The trim removed 3 bases at V and 6 bases at J, leaving 6 bases unmatched. The CDR3 protein is CASSLSSGGAFEQYF. CDR3 coding DNA: TGTGCCAGCAGCTTGTCTAGCGGGGGGGCCTTCGAGCAGTACTTC.

The CDR3 here is CASSLRSYQPQHF. CDR3 nucleotides: TGTGCCAGCAGCCTCAGGTCGTATCAGCCCCAGCATTTT. This chain joins TRBV6-2 or TRBV6-3 and TRBJ1-5; D remains ambiguous. V was cut by 6 bases and J by 5 bases, with 11 bases left in between. CDR1 is MNHEY and CDR2 is SVGEGT in the germline V gene. CDR3 length: 13 residues.

The V gene is TRBV6-5, the J gene TRBJ1-1; the match to TRBD1 covers 7 bases. The CDR3 runs 13 residues. V lost 6 bases to trimming and J lost 4 bases; unmatched junction nucleotides: 5. CDR1 and CDR2 from the germline V gene are MNHEY and SVGAGI. This CDR3 reads CASSLDRATEAFF. The CDR3, as DNA: TGTGCCAGCAGCTTAGACAGGGCCACTGAAGCTTTCTTT.

The rearrangement uses TRBV7-9 and TRBJ1-1; TRBD1 agrees at 7 bases. The CDR3 loop spans 12 amino acids. The V segment lost 5 bases and the J segment 8 bases; nucleotides outside the gene matches: 5. Per the germline V gene, CDR1 is SEHNR and CDR2 is FQNEAQ (reference sequence). This CDR3 reads CASSLEQGEAFF. Written as DNA, the CDR3 is TGTGCCAGCAGCCTCGAACAGGGGGAAGCTTTCTTT.